The entry below gives a single T cell receptor (beta chain) sequence along with its context. Data came from immunoSEQ multiplex PCR; TCRdb stores just in-frame clones and leaves some out. This table has 45,000 to 55,000 clones, roughly 90% appearing once. This sample stems from a study of T cell changes during pregnancy in multiple sclerosis. V shed 1 base and J 4 bases; nucleotides not matched to a gene: 5. The germline V gene has CDR1 MNHEY and CDR2 SVGAGI. The CDR3 is made up of 16 amino acids. The genes are TRBV6-5 and TRBJ1-5; 9 bases agree with TRBD1. The specimen comprised CD4+ T cells from peripheral blood mononuclear cells, sampled after pregnancy. This sequence originates from a female donor in good health, enrolled as a control in a pregnancy study. The CDR3 DNA reads as TGTGCCAGCAGTTACTGGGGGACAGGGAAGAATCAGCCCCAGCATTTT. Its protein is CASSYWGTGKNQPQHF.